What follows are 9 T cell receptor beta chains derived from one specimen sequenced in a study of blood T cells in healthy people across ages. Primed by a sample-barcoded 5' primer and a J-beta primer mix, a second PCR proceeded for about 6 to 11 cycles. MiXCR was run by TCRdb on the 5' RACE reads, yielding one entry per CDR3 protein. Among about 1.4 million distinct CDR3 sequences listed, roughly 60% were seen once. Sequencing was done on a sample of blood. The receptors originated from a man between 18 and 29 years old in good health.

The chain links TRBV7-2 to TRBJ2-5; D is ambiguous. Germline CDR1 and CDR2: SGHTA and FQGNSA. The CDR3 covers 13 residues. V was cut by 2 bases and J by 11 bases, with 15 bases left in between. The CDR3 here is CASSLSIYNEQYF. The CDR3 DNA follows: TGTGCCAGCAGCTTAAGTATTTACAATGAGCAGTACTTC. Looking up the rest from reference TRBV7-2 and TRBJ2-5 gives the full variable domain: GAGVSQSPSNKVTEKGKDVELRCDPISGHTALYWYRQSLGQGLEFLIYFQGNSAPDKSGLPSDRFSAERTGGSVSTLTIQRTQQEDSAVYLCASSLSIYNEQYFGPGTRLLVL.

This clonotype occurred a few times. The rearrangement uses TRBV24-1 and TRBJ2-3; a possible D gene is TRBD1 (6 bases). Germline CDR1 KGHDR, CDR2 SFDVKD. V was trimmed by 10 bases and J by 3 bases, leaving 19 bases between them. CDR3 length equals 15 residues. The CDR3 sequence: CATSGHGTKTDTQYF. In DNA form, the CDR3 reads TGTGCCACTTCAGGGCACGGGACAAAAACAGATACGCAGTATTTT.

This rearrangement joins TRBV6-2 or TRBV6-3 to TRBJ2-1, with 11 bases that match TRBD2. The junction had 11 bases not matched to a gene; V was cut back by 2 bases and J by 14 bases. The CDR3 runs to 15 residues. Germline V gene lookup returns CDR1 MNHEY and CDR2 SVGEGT. The CDR3 loop is CASSYSPPLAGVEFF. CDR3 sequence (DNA): TGTGCCAGCAGTTACAGCCCCCCACTAGCGGGGGTAGAGTTCTTC.

V usage is TRBV29-1 and J usage is TRBJ2-7; D not resolved. Trimming removed 4 bases at V and 3 bases at J, with 13 bases between. CDR1 and CDR2 (germline): SQVTM, ANQGSEA. The CDR3 is made up of 13 amino acids. CDR3 coding DNA: TGCAGCGTTGTAGATCCCGGGTTCTACGAGCAGTACTTC. As protein: CSVVDPGFYEQYF.

The gene calls are TRBV20-1 and TRBJ2-7, with TRBD1 as a possible D gene (6 bases). Looked up from germline, CDR1 is DFQATT and CDR2 is SNEGSKA (reference sequence). Trimming shortened V by 5 bases and J by 2 bases, and 7 bases separated the two germline ends. This CDR3 contains 11 residues. The CDR3 loop reads CSAPGAYEQYF. The CDR3 DNA reads TGCAGTGCTCCAGGGGCCTACGAGCAGTACTTC.

This rearrangement joins TRBV29-1 to TRBJ2-1; TRBD1 agrees at 7 bases. Germline V gives CDR1 SQVTM, CDR2 ANQGSEA. This CDR3 spans 16 amino acids. J was trimmed by 0 bases and V by 0 bases; bases with no gene match: 5. CDR3 in amino acids: CSVEDQGGSSYNEQFF. The CDR3 DNA is TGCAGCGTTGAAGATCAAGGGGGCTCCTCCTACAATGAGCAGTTCTTC.

The V gene is TRBV6-5, the J gene TRBJ2-5; D possibly corresponds to TRBD2 (6 bases). CDR3 length equals 14 residues. V gave up 0 bases and J gave up 5 bases, with 10 bases separating them. Germline V lookup: CDR1 MNHEY, CDR2 SVGAGI. The chain's CDR3 is CASSYSGGRETQYF. CDR3 DNA sequence: TGTGCCAGCAGTTACTCTGGGGGGAGGGAGACCCAGTACTTC.

The chain is built from TRBV4-1 and TRBJ2-3; 13 bases align to TRBD2. The CDR3 loop spans 17 amino acids. Losses at the gene ends were 2 bases for V and 3 bases for J; bases not matched to a gene: 5. Germline CDR1 is MGHRA and CDR2 is YSYEKL. CDR3: CASSQTLAGGFTDTQYF. DNA of the CDR3: TGCGCCAGCAGCCAAACACTAGCGGGAGGGTTTACAGATACGCAGTATTTT.

The chain links TRBV20-1 to TRBJ1-1, with D uncertain. Per germline, CDR1 DFQATT and CDR2 SNEGSKA (reference sequence). The CDR3 extends over 11 amino acids. V was trimmed by 3 bases and J by 7 bases, leaving 9 bases between them. The CDR3 sequence is CSASPWVEAFF. The CDR3 DNA reads as TGCAGTGCTAGTCCGTGGGTTGAAGCTTTCTTT.